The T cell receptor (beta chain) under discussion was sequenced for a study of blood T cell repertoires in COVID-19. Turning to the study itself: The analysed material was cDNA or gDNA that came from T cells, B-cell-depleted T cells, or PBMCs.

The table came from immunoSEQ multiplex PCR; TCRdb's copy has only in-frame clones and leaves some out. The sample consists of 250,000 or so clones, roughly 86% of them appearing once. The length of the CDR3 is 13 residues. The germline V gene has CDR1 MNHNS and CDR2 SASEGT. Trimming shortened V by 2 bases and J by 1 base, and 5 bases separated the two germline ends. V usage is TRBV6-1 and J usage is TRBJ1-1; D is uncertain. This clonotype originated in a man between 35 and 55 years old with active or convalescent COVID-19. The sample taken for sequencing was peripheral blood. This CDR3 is CASSELANTEAFF. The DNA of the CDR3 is TGTGCCAGCAGTGAATTAGCGAACACTGAAGCTTTCTTT.